The next 20 T cell receptor beta chains were all read from a single sample in a study of OX40 agonist ivuxolimab in advanced cancers. Profiled with immunoSEQ multiplex PCR; TCRdb holds only in-frame clones, not every one. The table has tens of thousands of clones, about 90% seen once; the top ten hold around a fifth. The specimen comprised CD4+ or CD8+ T cells sorted from blood, sampled in a trial of the OX40 agonist ivuxolimab. These receptors originate from an adult with an advanced solid tumor such as melanoma, head and neck, liver or kidney cancer.

The sample holds one count of this clone. The CDR3 region has the DNA TGTGCCAGCAGCTTATTGACTAGCCCCTCCTACAATGAGCAGTTCTTC. Translation: CASSLLTSPSYNEQFF. This chain links TRBV7-6 with TRBJ2-1; 7 nucleotides align to TRBD2. Trimming took 2 bases from V and 0 from J; bases not matched to a gene: 4. Germline assignment: CDR1 SGHVS and CDR2 FNYEAQ. The CDR3 runs 16 residues.

This clone was seen only once. V is TRBV6-1 and J is TRBJ2-1, with D hard to call. Trimming took 2 bases from V and 4 from J, leaving 3 bases between them. The CDR3 is 12 amino acids. Germline V gives CDR1 MNHNS, CDR2 SASEGT. The CDR3 DNA reads as TGTGCCAGCAGTGAATTATACAATGAGCAGTTCTTC. Encoded protein: CASSELYNEQFF.

The rearrangement uses TRBV5-6 and TRBJ2-5; 11 bases agree with TRBD2. The J call may be wrong; the DNA end is better matched by TRBJ2-7. Looked up from germline, CDR1 is SGHDT and CDR2 is YYEEEE. The CDR3 contains 15 residues. For the CDR3, the DNA is TGTGCCAGCAGCCCCCTAACTAGCGGGAGCGACGAGCAGTACTTC. Translation: CASSPLTSGSDEQYF.

The CDR3 DNA is TGTGCCAGCAGCCCTTATAGCGGCAGCTCCTACAATGAGCAGTTCTTC. It is translated as CASSPYSGSSYNEQFF. The chain combines TRBV11-3 with TRBJ2-1; possibly TRBD2 for D (6 bases). The CDR3 consists of 16 residues. Per the germline V gene, CDR1 is SGHNT and CDR2 is YENEEA. V lost 5 bases, J lost 0 bases, and 14 bases lay in between.

The chain joins TRBV4-3 to TRBJ2-7, with D possibly being TRBD1 or TRBD2 (5 bases each). The CDR3 contains 13 residues. Trimming pared 5 bases from V and 3 bases from J, leaving 11 bases between. CDR1 is LGHNA and CDR2 is YSLEER in the germline V gene. Here the CDR3 DNA reads TGCGCCAGCAGCGGGGGTCAGGGCTACGAGCAGTACTTC. It specifies CASSGGQGYEQYF.

V and J are TRBV19 and TRBJ1-1; the D is unclear. V was cut by 2 bases and J by 1 base, with 5 bases left in between. This CDR3 contains 13 residues. CDR1 is LNHDA and CDR2 is SQIVND in the germline V gene (reference sequence). This chain's CDR3 is CASSITENTEAFF. DNA of the CDR3: TGTGCCAGTAGTATAACTGAGAACACTGAAGCTTTCTTT.

V usage is TRBV15 and J usage is TRBJ2-1; D might be TRBD1 (5 bases). Germline assignment: CDR1 LNHNV and CDR2 YYDKDF (reference sequence). The length of the CDR3 is 18 residues. V gave up 0 bases and J gave up 3 bases, with 18 bases separating them. CDR3 residues: CATSRDPLRTSLYNEQFF. CDR3 bases: TGTGCCACCAGCAGAGATCCCCTACGGACAAGCCTCTACAATGAGCAGTTCTTC.

This chain uses TRBV19 with TRBJ1-5, with D hard to call. The CDR3 length is 14 residues. Trimming removed 3 bases from V and 1 base from J, with 7 bases in between. Looked up from germline, CDR1 is LNHDA and CDR2 is SQIVND (reference sequence). The CDR3: CASSIGRSNQPQHF. The CDR3 DNA follows: TGTGCCAGTAGTATCGGGAGGAGCAATCAGCCCCAGCATTTT.

The V gene is TRBV2, the J gene TRBJ2-7; D remains ambiguous. Deletions cut 4 bases from V and 6 bases from J, with 13 bases between. Germline V lookup: CDR1 SNHLY, CDR2 FYNNEI. The CDR3 is 13 amino acids. CDR3 DNA sequence: TGTGCCAGCAGTGTAGGTCAGTTCTCCGAGCAGTACTTC. Translated, it gives CASSVGQFSEQYF.

The V call is TRBV5-8, the J call TRBJ1-4; unclear D gene. V was clipped by 5 bases and J by 5 bases, with 10 bases between them. The CDR3 consists of 13 residues. CDR1 is SGHTS, CDR2 YDEGEE, per germline. Here the CDR3 reads CASRGRSNEKLFF. The CDR3 nucleotides are TGTGCCAGCAGAGGCCGGTCGAATGAAAAACTGTTTTTT. Complete variable domain (other parts from reference TRBV5-8 and TRBJ1-4): EAGVTQSPTHLIKTRGQQATLRCSPISGHTSVYWYQQALGLGLQFLLWYDEGEERNRGNFPPRFSGRQFPNYSSELNVNALELEDSALYLCASRGRSNEKLFFGSGTQLSVL.

This clone was seen only once. The rearrangement joins TRBV5-8 to TRBJ1-2, with D unclear. Germline V CDR1 and CDR2: SGHTS, YDEGEE. Trimming cost V 10 bases and J 0 bases, with 10 bases left between them. The CDR3 extends over 12 amino acids. Here the CDR3 DNA reads TGTGCCGAGGAGATGGCTAACTATGGCTACACCTTC. Translated: CAEEMANYGYTF.

The chain joins TRBV6-5 to TRBJ2-7, with D possibly being TRBD1 (5 bases). V lost 2 bases, J lost 7 bases, and 12 bases lay in between. The germline V gene has CDR1 MNHEY and CDR2 SVGAGI. The CDR3 loop spans 13 amino acids. CDR3 amino acids: CASSYGALGEQYF. In DNA, the CDR3 is TGTGCCAGCAGTTACGGGGCCTTGGGAGAGCAGTACTTC.

V is TRBV5-4 and J is TRBJ1-1; D is unresolved. The CDR3 covers 14 residues. Looked up from germline, CDR1 is SGHNT and CDR2 is YYREEE (reference sequence). V lost 4 bases and J lost 5, with 15 bases in between. CDR3: CASSQRTTTTEAFF. The CDR3 coding sequence is TGTGCCAGCAGCCAAAGGACGACCACAACTGAAGCTTTCTTT.

This clone was seen only a few times. The rearrangement uses TRBV30 and TRBJ1-1; no clear D. Trimming cost V 4 bases and J 5 bases, with 11 bases left between them. The CDR3 is made up of 12 amino acids. Germline V lookup: CDR1 GTSNPN, CDR2 SVGIG (reference sequence). The DNA for the CDR3 is TGTGCCTGGATAAATATGAGGACTGAAGCTTTCTTT. Its translation is CAWINMRTEAFF.

This clone was seen just once. This chain connects TRBV7-6 to TRBJ2-3, with unresolved D. Trimming left V 6 bases short and J 0 bases short, with 7 bases between. This CDR3 comprises 13 residues. Germline CDR1 SGHVS, CDR2 FNYEAQ. CDR3 loop: CASRPDSTDTQYF. As DNA, the CDR3 is TGTGCCAGCAGGCCGGACAGCACAGATACGCAGTATTTT. Based on the CDR3 plus reference TRBV7-6 and TRBJ2-3, the full variable domain is GAGVSQSPRYKVTKRGQDVALRCDPISGHVSLYWYRQALGQGPEFLTYFNYEAQQDKSGLPNDRFSAERPEGSISTLTIQRTEQRDSAMYRCASRPDSTDTQYFGPGTRLTVL.

The chain combines TRBV10-3 with TRBJ1-2; 9 bases fit TRBD1. V shed 11 bases and J 8 bases; nucleotides not matched to a gene: 12. Germline V gene lookup returns CDR1 ENHRY and CDR2 SYGVKD. The CDR3 length is 13 residues. DNA of the CDR3: TGTGCCTCCAAGGCACAGGGGGCGCAGGGCTACACCTTC. Its protein is CASKAQGAQGYTF.

CDR3 in amino acids: CASSQGSRAEYGYTF. CDR3 nucleotides: TGCGCCAGCAGCCAAGGGAGCAGGGCAGAGTATGGCTACACCTTC. The chain employs TRBV4-1 and TRBJ1-2; possibly TRBD1 for D (5 bases). In germline, CDR1 is MGHRA, CDR2 YSYEKL. V was shortened by 1 base and J by 5 bases, with 14 bases between the two germline ends. This CDR3 region has 15 residues.

This clone was seen more than once but under ten times. This chain uses TRBV2 with TRBJ1-3; D is uncertain. Germline loops: CDR1 SNHLY, CDR2 FYNNEI. V lost 1 base and J lost 4, with 8 bases in between. The CDR3 sequence is 14 residues long. The CDR3 DNA is TGTGCCAGCAGTGAAGACAAGGACGGAAACACCATATATTTT. As protein: CASSEDKDGNTIYF.

Only a few counts were recorded for this clone. The gene calls are TRBV27 and TRBJ1-5; D uncertain. The CDR3 loop spans 13 amino acids. The germline CDR1 and CDR2 sequences are MNHEY and SMNVEV (reference sequence). Trimming stripped 0 bases from V and 6 bases from J, with 6 bases between. The CDR3 here is CASSLSRTQPQHF. CDR3 coding DNA: TGTGCCAGCAGTTTATCAAGGACTCAGCCCCAGCATTTT.

The rearrangement uses TRBV5-6 and TRBJ2-3, with no clear D. The CDR3 has 17 residues. CDR1 is SGHDT, CDR2 YYEEEE, per germline. With 1 base removed from V and 0 bases from J, the gap between germline ends came to 15 bases. The CDR3 sequence is CASSLWKPVRSTDTQYF. As DNA, the CDR3 is TGTGCCAGCAGCTTGTGGAAGCCCGTACGTAGCACAGATACGCAGTATTTT.